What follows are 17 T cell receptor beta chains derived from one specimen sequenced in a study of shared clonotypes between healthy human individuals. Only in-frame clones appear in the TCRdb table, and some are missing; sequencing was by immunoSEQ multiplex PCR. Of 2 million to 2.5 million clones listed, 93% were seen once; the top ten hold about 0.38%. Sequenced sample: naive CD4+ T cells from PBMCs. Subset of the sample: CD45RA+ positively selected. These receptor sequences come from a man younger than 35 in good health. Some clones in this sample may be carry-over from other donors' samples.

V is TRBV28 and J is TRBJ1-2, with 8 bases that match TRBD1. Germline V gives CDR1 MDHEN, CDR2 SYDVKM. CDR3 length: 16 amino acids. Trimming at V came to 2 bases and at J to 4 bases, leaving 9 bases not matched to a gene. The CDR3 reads CASSLISGGAGYGYTF. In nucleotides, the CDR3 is TGTGCCAGCAGTTTAATTTCAGGGGGCGCTGGCTATGGCTACACCTTC.

As DNA, the CDR3 is TGTGCCAGCAGCTTAGCCCGACAGGAAAACACCGGGGAGCTGTTTTTT. This encodes CASSLARQENTGELFF. This sequence joins TRBV7-2 and TRBJ2-2; maybe TRBD1 (6 bases). V was clipped by 0 bases and J by 2 bases, with 10 bases between them. CDR3 length: 16 residues. Germline V gene data show CDR1 as SGHTA and CDR2 as FQGNSA.

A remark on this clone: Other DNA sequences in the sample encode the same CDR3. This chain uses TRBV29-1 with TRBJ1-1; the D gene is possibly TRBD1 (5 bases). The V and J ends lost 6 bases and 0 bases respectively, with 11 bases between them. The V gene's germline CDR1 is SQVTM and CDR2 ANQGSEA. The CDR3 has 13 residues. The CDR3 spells CSVAGLLNTEAFF. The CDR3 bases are TGCAGCGTCGCGGGGCTATTGAACACTGAAGCTTTCTTT.

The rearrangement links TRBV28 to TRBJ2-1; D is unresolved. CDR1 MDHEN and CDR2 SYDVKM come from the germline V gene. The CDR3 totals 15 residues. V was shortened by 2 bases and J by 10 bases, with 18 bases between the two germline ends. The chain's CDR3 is CASSLMRSSLGEQFF. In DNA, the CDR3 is TGTGCCAGCAGTTTAATGCGGTCCTCCTTAGGAGAGCAGTTCTTC.

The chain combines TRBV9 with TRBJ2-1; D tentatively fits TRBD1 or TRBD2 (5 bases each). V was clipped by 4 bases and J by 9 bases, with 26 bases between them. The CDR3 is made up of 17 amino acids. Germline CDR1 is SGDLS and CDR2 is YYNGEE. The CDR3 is CASSRSPGTAGSSEQFF. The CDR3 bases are TGTGCCAGCAGCCGAAGCCCCGGGACGGCGGGTTCGAGTGAGCAGTTCTTC.

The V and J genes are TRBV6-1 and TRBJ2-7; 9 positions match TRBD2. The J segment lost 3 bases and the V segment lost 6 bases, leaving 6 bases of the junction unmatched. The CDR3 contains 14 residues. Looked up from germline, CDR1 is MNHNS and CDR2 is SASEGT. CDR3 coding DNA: TGTGCCAGCAGAGGAAGCGGGAGGATCTACGAGCAGTACTTC. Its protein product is CASRGSGRIYEQYF.

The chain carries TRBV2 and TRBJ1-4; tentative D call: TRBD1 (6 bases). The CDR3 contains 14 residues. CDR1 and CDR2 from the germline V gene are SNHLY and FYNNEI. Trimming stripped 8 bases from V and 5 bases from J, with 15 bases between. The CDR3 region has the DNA TGTGCCAGCCGGGGGGGCAGGTCAAATGAAAAACTGTTTTTT. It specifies CASRGGRSNEKLFF.

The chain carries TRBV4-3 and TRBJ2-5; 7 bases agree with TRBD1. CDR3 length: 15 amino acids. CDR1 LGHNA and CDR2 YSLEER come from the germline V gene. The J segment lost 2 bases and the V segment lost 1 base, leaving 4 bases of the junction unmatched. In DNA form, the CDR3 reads TGCGCCAGCAGCCAAGGCGCCAGGGGGCAAGAGACCCAGTACTTC. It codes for CASSQGARGQETQYF.

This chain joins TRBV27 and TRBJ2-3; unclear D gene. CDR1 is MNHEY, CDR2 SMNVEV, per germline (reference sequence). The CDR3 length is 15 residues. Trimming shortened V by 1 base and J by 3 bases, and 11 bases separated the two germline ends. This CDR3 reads CASSLFDPGTDTQYF. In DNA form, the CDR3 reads TGTGCCAGCAGTTTATTTGACCCCGGAACAGATACGCAGTATTTT.

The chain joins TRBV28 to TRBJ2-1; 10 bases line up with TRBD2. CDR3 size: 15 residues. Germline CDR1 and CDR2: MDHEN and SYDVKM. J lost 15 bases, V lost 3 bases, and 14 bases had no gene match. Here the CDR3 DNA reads TGTGCCAGCAGTTTGAAACTAGCGGGACGCGGTGAGGGGTTCTTC. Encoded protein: CASSLKLAGRGEGFF.

In DNA form, the CDR3 reads TGCGCCAGCAGTGGCGATGTGGTCCAGGAGCAGTTCTTC. Translating gives CASSGDVVQEQFF. V gene TRBV10-2 combines with J gene TRBJ2-1; D unclear. Germline V lookup: CDR1 WSHSY, CDR2 SAAADI. Trimming stripped 4 bases from V and 10 bases from J, with 14 bases between. There are 13 residues in the CDR3.

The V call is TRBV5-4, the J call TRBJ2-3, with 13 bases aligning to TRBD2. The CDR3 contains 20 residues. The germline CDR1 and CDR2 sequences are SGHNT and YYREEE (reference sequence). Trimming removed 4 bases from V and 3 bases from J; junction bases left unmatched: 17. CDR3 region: CASSPGGTSGMSVLTDTQYF. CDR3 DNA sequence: TGTGCCAGCAGCCCGGGCGGGACTAGCGGGATGAGTGTTCTGACAGATACGCAGTATTTT.

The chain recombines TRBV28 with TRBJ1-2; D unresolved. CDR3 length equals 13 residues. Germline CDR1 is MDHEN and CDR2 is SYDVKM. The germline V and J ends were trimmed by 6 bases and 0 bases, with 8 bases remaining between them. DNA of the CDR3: TGTGCCAGCAGGGTGACTGCTAACTATGGCTACACCTTC. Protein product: CASRVTANYGYTF.

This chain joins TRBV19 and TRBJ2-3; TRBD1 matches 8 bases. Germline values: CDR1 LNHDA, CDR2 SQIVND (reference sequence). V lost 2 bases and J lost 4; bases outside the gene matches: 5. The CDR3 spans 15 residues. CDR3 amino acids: CASSIRAGGPDTQYF. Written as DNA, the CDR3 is TGTGCCAGTAGTATACGCGCAGGGGGCCCAGATACGCAGTATTTT.

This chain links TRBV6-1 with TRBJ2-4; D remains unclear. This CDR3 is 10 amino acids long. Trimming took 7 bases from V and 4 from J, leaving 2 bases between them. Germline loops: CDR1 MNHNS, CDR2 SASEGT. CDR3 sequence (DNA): TGTGCCAGCAATAAAAACATTCAGTACTTC. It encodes CASNKNIQYF.

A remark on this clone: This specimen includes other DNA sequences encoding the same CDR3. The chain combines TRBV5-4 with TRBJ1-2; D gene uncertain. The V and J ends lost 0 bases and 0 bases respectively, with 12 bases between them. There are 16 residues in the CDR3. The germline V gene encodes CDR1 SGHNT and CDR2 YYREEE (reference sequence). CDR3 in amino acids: CASSLAGGYTNYGYTF. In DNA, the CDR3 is TGTGCCAGCAGCTTGGCCGGAGGTTACACTAACTATGGCTACACCTTC.

The CDR3 sequence is CASSLIGYEQYF. The DNA for the CDR3 is TGTGCCAGCAGCTTAATAGGGTACGAGCAGTACTTC. The rearrangement joins TRBV7-9 to TRBJ2-7; D call uncertain. V lost 2 bases to trimming and J lost 4 bases, with 6 bases between them. Per germline, CDR1 SEHNR and CDR2 FQNEAQ (reference sequence). This CDR3 comprises 12 residues.